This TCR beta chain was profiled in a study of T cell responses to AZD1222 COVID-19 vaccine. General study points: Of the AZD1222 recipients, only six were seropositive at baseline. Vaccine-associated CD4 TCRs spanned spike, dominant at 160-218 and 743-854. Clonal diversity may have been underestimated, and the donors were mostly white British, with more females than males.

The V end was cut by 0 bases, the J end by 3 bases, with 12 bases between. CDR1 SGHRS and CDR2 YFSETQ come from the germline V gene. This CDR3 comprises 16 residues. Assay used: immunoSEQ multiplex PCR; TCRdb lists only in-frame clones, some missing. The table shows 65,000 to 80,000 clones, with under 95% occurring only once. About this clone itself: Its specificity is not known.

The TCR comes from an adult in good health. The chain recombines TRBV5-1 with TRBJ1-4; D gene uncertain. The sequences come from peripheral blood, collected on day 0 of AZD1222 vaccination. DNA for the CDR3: TGCGCCAGCAGCTTGGTTTTGGGTTCTTCTAATGAAAAACTGTTTTTT. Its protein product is CASSLVLGSSNEKLFF.